A single sample is the source of the 8 T cell receptor beta chains below, sequenced in a study of beta chain features in type 1 diabetes. Investigators reverse transcribed all isolated RNA, so they sequenced expressed TCRB transcripts. Assay: immunoSEQ multiplex PCR; the TCRdb copy retains only in-frame clones and omits some. The top ten hold around 0.45% of the sample, which has 310,000 or so clones, 7.5% to 9% seen once. Sequencing was carried out using central memory CD4+ T cells from blood. The receptors shown here come from a woman younger than 35 in good health.

This clone came up many times. The chain links TRBV2 to TRBJ2-1, with TRBD2 matching 13 bases. This CDR3 is built from 19 residues. Trimming at V came to 4 bases and at J to 6 bases, leaving 15 bases not matched to a gene. The germline V gene has CDR1 SNHLY and CDR2 FYNNEI. CDR3 nucleotide sequence: TGTGCCAGCAGTGGCCTACTAGCGGGAGGGCCGAGGGGCCTCAATGAGCAGTTCTTC. It translates to CASSGLLAGGPRGLNEQFF.

This clone has a count of ten or more. The sample holds other DNA sequences that translate to the same CDR3. The V call is TRBV11-2, the J call TRBJ2-7, with a possible D match to TRBD1 (6 bases). CDR3 length equals 13 residues. Germline loops: CDR1 SGHAT, CDR2 FQNNGV. V lost 3 bases and J 3 bases, leaving 9 bases between the germline ends. The CDR3, as DNA: TGTGCCAGCAGCTTGGTCAGGGGCTACGAGCAGTACTTC. Its translation is CASSLVRGYEQYF. Variable domain in full (rest from reference TRBV11-2 and TRBJ2-7): EAGVAQSPRYKIIEKRQSVAFWCNPISGHATLYWYQQILGQGPKLLIQFQNNGVVDDSQLPKDRFSAERLKGVDSTLKIQPAKLEDSAVYLCASSLVRGYEQYFGPGTRLTVT.

This clone turned up a few times. V gene TRBV19 combines with J gene TRBJ1-5; tentatively, D is TRBD1 (5 bases). Germline CDR1 and CDR2: LNHDA and SQIVND (reference sequence). V was shortened by 5 bases and J by 4 bases, with 12 bases between the two germline ends. The CDR3 runs to 14 residues. The CDR3 loop reads CASSRRERNQPQHF. As DNA, the CDR3 is TGTGCCAGTAGTCGCAGGGAAAGAAATCAGCCCCAGCATTTT.

This clone occurred many times. The rearrangement links TRBV19 to TRBJ2-2; possibly TRBD1 for D (6 bases). V shed 5 bases and J shed 1 base, with 8 bases lying between them. The CDR3 has 14 residues. Germline values: CDR1 LNHDA, CDR2 SQIVND (reference sequence). The CDR3 here is CASSEQGNTGELFF. CDR3 coding DNA: TGTGCCAGTAGTGAACAGGGGAACACCGGGGAGCTGTTTTTT.

The chain employs TRBV11-2 and TRBJ2-2, with 12 positions matching TRBD1. Germline V gene sequence: CDR1 SGHAT, CDR2 FQNNGV. This CDR3 is built from 18 residues. Trimming cost V 5 bases and J 1 base; bases outside gene matches: 8. The CDR3 spells CASSTGQGAGLNTGELFF. CDR3 DNA sequence: TGTGCCAGCAGCACGGGACAGGGGGCTGGTTTGAACACCGGGGAGCTGTTTTTT.

This clone showed up just a few times. The chain combines TRBV7-2 with TRBJ1-2, with D uncertain. Germline lookup yields CDR1 SGHTA and CDR2 FQGNSA. The V end lost 5 bases, the J end lost 5 bases, and 15 bases lay between the germline ends. The CDR3 is 14 amino acids. The CDR3 reads CASSPKGGEYGYTF. The CDR3, as DNA: TGTGCCAGCAGCCCTAAGGGCGGTGAATATGGCTACACCTTC.

This clone was observed a handful of times. The CDR3 DNA reads as TGTGCCAGCAGCCCGGACCGATATTCCACAGATACGCAGTATTTT. Translating gives CASSPDRYSTDTQYF. The chain joins TRBV9 to TRBJ2-3; D remains unclear. Germline loops: CDR1 SGDLS, CDR2 YYNGEE. V was shortened by 4 bases and J by 2 bases, with 14 bases between the two germline ends. The CDR3 contains 15 residues.

This clone was counted between two and nine times. The chain joins TRBV19 to TRBJ1-5, with D maybe TRBD1 (6 bases). There are 15 residues in the CDR3. Trimming cost V 7 bases and J 8 bases, with 21 bases left between them. The germline CDR1 and CDR2 sequences are LNHDA and SQIVND (reference sequence). The CDR3 loop is CASIPARGSVEPQHF. DNA of the CDR3: TGTGCCAGTATACCCGCCAGGGGAAGTGTGGAGCCCCAGCATTTT.